The 18 T cell receptor beta chains below come from one sample, sequenced in a study of T cells in Graves' hyperthyroidism and ophthalmopathy. RNA transcripts yielded amplified TCR beta CDR3 regions. HTBI primers were the set used in a first-round RT-PCR of the TCR CDR3. MiXCR, run by TCRdb on the multiplex PCR reads, gives a single entry per CDR3 protein. The table has 300,000 to 450,000 distinct CDR3 sequences, approximately 25% seen once. Source material: blood. These receptors originate from a man in his fifties with Graves' hyperthyroidism.

Remarks on this clonotype: This may be a read error, as it is one base from a much larger clone. The chain joins TRBV3-1 to TRBJ2-1; 8 bases are a match to TRBD1. Germline V lookup: CDR1 LGHDT, CDR2 YNNKEL (reference sequence). This CDR3 is 16 amino acids long. J was trimmed by 9 bases and V by 1 base; bases with no gene match: 11. CDR3 DNA sequence: TGTGCCAGCAGCCAAGTTGCCAGGGGGCTTTCGAGTGAGCAGTTCTTC. Translated, it gives CASSQVARGLSSEQFF.

This clonotype was detected only a few times. A read error may produce the germline difference seen at one junction end. The rearrangement links TRBV5-5 to TRBJ2-5, with D maybe TRBD2 (6 bases). Germline V gene data show CDR1 as SGHKS and CDR2 as YYEKEE (reference sequence). The CDR3 has 16 residues. The CDR3 protein is CAGSFSLAANQETQYF. The CDR3 DNA is TGTGCCGGCAGCTTTTCCTTAGCGGCCAACCAAGAGACCCAGTACTTC.

Many counts were recorded for this clonotype. The chain carries TRBV5-1 and TRBJ2-1, with TRBD2 matching over 15 bases. The trim removed 0 bases at V and 12 bases at J, leaving 10 bases unmatched. The germline CDR1 and CDR2 sequences are SGHRS and YFSETQ. The CDR3 consists of 17 residues. CDR3 sequence: CASSLEGLAGGFLGQFF. The DNA of the CDR3 is TGCGCCAGCAGCTTGGAGGGACTAGCGGGAGGATTCTTAGGGCAGTTCTTC.

The rearrangement joins TRBV27 to TRBJ2-7, with a weak D call TRBD2 (5 bases). The germline V and J ends were trimmed by 3 bases and 6 bases, with 9 bases remaining between them. This CDR3 spans 12 amino acids. Germline V gene sequence: CDR1 MNHEY, CDR2 SMNVEV (reference sequence). The chain's CDR3 is CASSFEGREQYF. The CDR3 region has the DNA TGTGCCAGCAGTTTCGAGGGTCGCGAGCAGTACTTC.

This clonotype was found many times. The J gene is TRBJ2-7, the V gene TRBV6-1; D not certain. The V gene lost 0 bases and the J gene lost 2 bases, with 5 bases spanning the gap. This CDR3 has 13 amino acids. Germline CDR1 is MNHNS and CDR2 is SASEGT. DNA for the CDR3: TGTGCCAGCAGTGAAGCCGTACCCTACGAGCAGTACTTC. Its protein is CASSEAVPYEQYF.

V and J are TRBV6-2 or TRBV6-3 and TRBJ1-6, with 8 nucleotides matching TRBD1. V gave up 6 bases and J gave up 6 bases; unmatched junction bases: 7. The length of the CDR3 is 15 residues. Germline-derived CDR1 and CDR2 are MNHEY and SVGEGT. CDR3 residues: CASSQTTGGNSPLHF. The CDR3 region has the DNA TGTGCCAGCAGCCAAACCACAGGGGGTAATTCACCCCTCCACTTT.

This clonotype was seen only a few times. The rearrangement links TRBV24-1 to TRBJ1-3, with D perhaps TRBD1 (6 bases). The CDR3 spans 13 residues. From germline, CDR1 is KGHDR and CDR2 SFDVKD. V was cut by 9 bases and J by 2 bases, with 10 bases left in between. CDR3 amino acids: CATQRTAGNTIYF. The DNA for the CDR3 is TGTGCCACCCAACGGACAGCTGGAAACACCATATATTTT.

The CDR3 is CAARTSVYYEQYF. The CDR3 nucleotides are TGTGCCGCCCGGACTAGCGTATACTACGAGCAGTACTTC. The chain links TRBV6-1 to TRBJ2-7; 9 nucleotides line up with TRBD2. V was pared by 11 bases and J by 3 bases, with 8 bases of the junction left unmatched. Germline lookup yields CDR1 MNHNS and CDR2 SASEGT. CDR3 size: 13 residues.

As for this clonotype: A read error may explain this, as a much larger clone is one base away. The chain employs TRBV29-1 and TRBJ2-1; 11 nucleotides line up with TRBD2. Germline CDR1 SQVTM, CDR2 ANQGSEA. The V gene end was trimmed by 6 bases and the J gene end by 6 bases; junction bases not matched to a gene: 7. The CDR3 length is 14 residues. CDR3 DNA: TGCAGCGTAGGAGGGACTAGCGGACTCAATGAGCAGTTCTTC. Protein sequence: CSVGGTSGLNEQFF.

The sample holds many counts of this clonotype. V and J are TRBV5-4 and TRBJ2-1; 9 nucleotides agree with TRBD2. The trim removed 4 bases at V and 6 bases at J, leaving 8 bases unmatched. CDR3 length: 15 amino acids. Germline V gives CDR1 SGHNT, CDR2 YYREEE (reference sequence). As DNA, the CDR3 is TGTGCCAGCAGCAATAGCGGGAGAGGGGGCAATGAGCAGTTCTTC. It specifies CASSNSGRGGNEQFF.

This clonotype was observed many times. CDR3 in DNA: TGTGCCAGCAGCCGTATGCTGGGTTCCGGGACAGGGGAAGAGACCCAGTACTTC. Translation: CASSRMLGSGTGEETQYF. This rearrangement joins TRBV11-2 to TRBJ2-5, with 10 bases matching TRBD1. CDR1 is SGHAT and CDR2 is FQNNGV in the germline V gene. This CDR3 spans 18 amino acids. V lost 5 bases to trimming and J lost 3 bases; unmatched junction nucleotides: 15.

The chain couples TRBV5-1 to TRBJ1-5, with TRBD1 as a possible D gene (6 bases). V dropped 4 bases and J dropped 9 bases, with 17 bases sitting between them. The CDR3 contains 14 residues. Germline lookup yields CDR1 SGHRS and CDR2 YFSETQ. The CDR3 DNA reads as TGCGCCAGCAGCATTTCGACAGGCTCTTGGCCCCAGCATTTT. As protein: CASSISTGSWPQHF. Looking up the rest from reference TRBV5-1 and TRBJ1-5 gives the full variable domain: KAGVTQTPRYLIKTRGQQVTLSCSPISGHRSVSWYQQTPGQGLQFLFEYFSETQRNKGNFPGRFSGRQFSNSRSEMNVSTLELGDSALYLCASSISTGSWPQHFGDGTRLSIL.

The rearrangement uses TRBV4-1 and TRBJ1-1; D is perhaps TRBD1 (5 bases). The CDR3 has 13 residues. Between the trimmed V and J ends, which lost 0 bases and 6 bases, there was a span of 8 bases. Germline V gives CDR1 MGHRA, CDR2 YSYEKL. CDR3 amino acids: CASSQDGRAEAFF. Written as DNA, the CDR3 is TGCGCCAGCAGCCAAGATGGCAGGGCTGAAGCTTTCTTT.

The J gene is TRBJ2-1, the V gene TRBV28; maybe TRBD1 (6 bases). The CDR3 is 16 amino acids. Trimming pared 7 bases from V and 7 bases from J, leaving 23 bases between. Germline assignment: CDR1 MDHEN and CDR2 SYDVKM. CDR3 in DNA: TGTGCCAGCAACCCGACCGGGACACAAGGTTTAAATGAGCAGTTCTTC. It translates to CASNPTGTQGLNEQFF.

Ten or more counts support this clonotype. V gene TRBV20-1 combines with J gene TRBJ2-3, with D tentatively TRBD2 (5 bases). V dropped 0 bases and J dropped 4 bases, with 17 bases sitting between them. This CDR3 has 16 residues. Per the germline V gene, CDR1 is DFQATT and CDR2 is SNEGSKA (reference sequence). CDR3 sequence: CSARDSEGLRADTQYF. The CDR3 DNA is TGCAGTGCTAGAGATTCCGAGGGCCTCCGGGCAGATACGCAGTATTTT.

Only a few counts were recorded for this clonotype. The chain is built from TRBV12-3 or TRBV12-4 and TRBJ2-1; TRBD1 matches 8 bases. The CDR3 runs 14 residues. The junction had 8 bases not matched to a gene; V was cut back by 4 bases and J by 9 bases. The CDR3 is CASSSRTGYSEQFF. CDR3 nucleotide sequence: TGTGCCAGCAGTTCCCGGACAGGGTATAGTGAGCAGTTCTTC.

The CDR3 sequence is CASGWDRGTEAFF. As DNA, the CDR3 is TGTGCTAGTGGCTGGGACAGGGGAACTGAAGCTTTCTTT. The rearrangement links TRBV12-5 to TRBJ1-1, with 10 bases that match TRBD1. The CDR3 runs 13 residues. Germline CDR1 LGHNT, CDR2 FRNRAP. V shed 6 bases and J 5 bases; nucleotides not matched to a gene: 3.

This chain connects TRBV11-2 to TRBJ2-4, with TRBD1 identical over 8 bases. Germline assignment: CDR1 SGHAT and CDR2 FQNNGV. The V and J ends lost 4 bases and 8 bases, in that order; junction bases with no gene match: 10. CDR3 length equals 15 residues. CDR3 protein: CASSWPEAGGYIQYF. The CDR3 coding sequence is TGTGCCAGCAGCTGGCCTGAGGCAGGGGGCTACATTCAGTACTTC.